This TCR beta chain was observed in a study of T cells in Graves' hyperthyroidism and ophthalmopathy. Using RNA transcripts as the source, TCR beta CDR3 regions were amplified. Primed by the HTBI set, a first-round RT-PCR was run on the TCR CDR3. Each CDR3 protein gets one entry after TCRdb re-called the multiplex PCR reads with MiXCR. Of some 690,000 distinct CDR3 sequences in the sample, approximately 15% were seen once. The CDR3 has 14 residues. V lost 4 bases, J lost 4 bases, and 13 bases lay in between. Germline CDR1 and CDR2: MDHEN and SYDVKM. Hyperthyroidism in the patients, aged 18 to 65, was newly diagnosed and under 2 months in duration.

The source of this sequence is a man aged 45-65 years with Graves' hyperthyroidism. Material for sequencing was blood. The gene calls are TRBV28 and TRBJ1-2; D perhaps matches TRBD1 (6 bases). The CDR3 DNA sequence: TGTGCCAGCAGTTCAGAACAGGGCATCTATGGCTACACCTTC. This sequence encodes CASSSEQGIYGYTF.